This paragraph covers one T cell receptor beta chain sequence. In the same sample, other DNA sequences code for this CDR3. Germline V gene sequence: CDR1 SGHAT, CDR2 FQDESV (reference sequence). The CDR3 has 16 amino acids. Trimming cost V 7 bases and J 4 bases; bases outside gene matches: 9. The data belong to a study of blood T cell repertoires in COVID-19. Study context: Collection of acute and convalescent COVID-19 samples took place in the United States, Italy and Spain. PBMCs, B-cell-depleted T cells, or T cells were the source of the cDNA or gDNA that made up the material.

Methods used by the authors: Reference gene primer amplification gave estimated nucleated cell counts. Profiling relied on immunoSEQ multiplex PCR, and the TCRdb table lists in-frame clones only, not all of them. V, J and clone size were drawn from that table, and D and trimming were deduced from the DNA. Here the sample spans some 57,000 clones, 90% being singletons. The source material was peripheral blood. The receptor comes from a man between 60 and 75 years old with active COVID-19. V usage is TRBV11-1 and J usage is TRBJ2-2; 10 positions agree with TRBD2. The chain's CDR3 is CASTRSGGDSTGELFF. CDR3 sequence (DNA): TGTGCCAGCACTCGGAGCGGGGGGGATTCCACCGGGGAGCTGTTTTTT.